The 3 T cell receptor beta chains reported below all come from one sample, sequenced in a study of blood T cells in healthy people across ages. The second PCR ran roughly 7 to 11 cycles with a sample-barcoded 5' primer and J-beta primers. MiXCR was run by TCRdb on the 5' RACE reads, yielding one entry per CDR3 protein. The sample lists 550,000 to 700,000 distinct CDR3 sequences, 25% to 30% seen once, with about 18% in the top ten. Sequenced input: blood. The source is an older woman in good health.

The genes are TRBV20-1 and TRBJ1-4; D perhaps matches TRBD1 (5 bases). CDR1 DFQATT and CDR2 SNEGSKA come from the germline V gene (reference sequence). The CDR3 is made up of 13 amino acids. Trimming cost V 3 bases and J 8 bases, with 13 bases left between them. CDR3 nucleotide sequence: TGCAGTGCTAGCTCAGGGTTAGGGGAAAAACTGTTTTTT. It encodes CSASSGLGEKLFF.

This clonotype was seen a handful of times. V and J are TRBV9 and TRBJ2-5; no clear D gene. Trimming removed 0 bases at V and 0 bases at J, with 6 bases between. Germline V gene data show CDR1 as SGDLS and CDR2 as YYNGEE. The CDR3 is 14 residues long. Here the CDR3 DNA reads TGTGCCAGCAGCGTAGGTCCGTACCAAGAGACCCAGTACTTC. This translates into CASSVGPYQETQYF.

The rearrangement links TRBV7-3 to TRBJ2-6; no definite D call. Germline values: CDR1 SGHTA, CDR2 FQGTGA. V was pared by 2 bases and J by 4 bases, with 9 bases between. CDR3 length equals 15 residues. CDR3 nucleotide sequence: TGTGCCAGCAGCTTAGACGCCTTGGGGGCCAACGTCCTGACTTTC. Translated, it gives CASSLDALGANVLTF. The whole variable domain, remainder taken from reference TRBV7-3 and TRBJ2-6, is GAGVSQTPSNKVTEKGKYVELRCDPISGHTALYWYRQSLGQGPEFLIYFQGTGAADDSGLPNDRFFAVRPEGSVSTLKIQRTERGDSAVYLCASSLDALGANVLTFGAGSRLTVL.